The entry below gives a single T cell receptor (beta chain) sequence along with its context. The antigen is undetermined. The sample is drawn from a study of siplizumab effects on memory and regulatory T cells. CDR3 size: 16 residues. Trimming at V came to 5 bases and at J to 2 bases, leaving 9 bases not matched to a gene. CDR1 and CDR2 from the germline V gene are MNHNY and SVGAGI (reference sequence). Findings and caveats of the study: An assignable phenotype, naive or memory, was missing from roughly 80-95% of proliferating CD4+ or CD8+ clones. Apparently more diverse than memory cells, naive T cells also seemed major alloresponse contributors. In controls, 26.9% of mappable alloreactive CD4+ clones were Treg-derived on average, versus about 64% with siplizumab.

Profiling relied on immunoSEQ multiplex PCR, and the TCRdb table lists in-frame clones only, not all of them. The sample includes approximately 100,000 clones, 94% of them seen just once. The clonotype was recovered from a human donor in good health. The material sequenced was Tregs sorted from blood. V usage is TRBV6-6 and J usage is TRBJ2-7; 10 bases line up with TRBD1. The CDR3 protein is CASSPLPGQGPYEQYF. The DNA of the CDR3 is TGTGCCAGCAGTCCACTTCCGGGACAGGGGCCCTACGAGCAGTACTTC.